The 18 T cell receptor beta chains presented below share a single source sample, sequenced in a study of T-cell reconstitution after alpha-beta-depleted transplantation in children (dated by TCRdb to the mid-2010s). Per the publication, the treatment or condition label means: allogeneic hematopoietic cell transplantation with graft depleted of TCRalphabeta T cells and CD19 B cells. Library construction relied on PCR. The instrument given in TCRdb is Illumina HiSeq 2500. TCR library preparation used molecular barcoding, with unique molecular identifiers applied to normalize quantification of the TCRbeta repertoire. TCRdb trimmed public reads at Q25 via fastp, called clones via MiXCR and kept in-frame beta chains. Rows are combined by CDR3 protein, so each entry shows the most common genes and DNA. Counted in this sample were about 610,000 distinct CDR3 sequences; 25% to 30% of them appeared once. The ten largest clones capture 36% of the sample.

This specimen consisted of PBMCs, obtained before TCRalphabeta/CD19-depleted stem cell transplant. These receptors all stem from a boy under two years old with Wiskott-Aldrich syndrome, due to receive a stem cell transplant.

CDR3 bases: TGTGCCACCAGTGATGCCACCGTCCGGGACAACTATGGCTACACCTTC. The encoded protein is CATSDATVRDNYGYTF. The chain has TRBV24-1 and TRBJ1-2; perhaps TRBD1 as D (5 bases). Looked up from germline, CDR1 is KGHDR and CDR2 is SFDVKD. The CDR3 has 16 amino acids. V lost 3 bases to trimming and J lost 2 bases, with 15 bases between them.

This clonotype was found a few times. V gene TRBV3-1 combines with J gene TRBJ1-2; D unclear. Trimming stripped 3 bases from V and 4 bases from J, with 15 bases between. CDR3 size: 15 residues. Germline loops: CDR1 LGHDT, CDR2 YNNKEL (reference sequence). In DNA, the CDR3 is TGTGCCAGCAGCCAGGGCCAGACGAACCTCTATGGCTACACCTTC. The encoded protein is CASSQGQTNLYGYTF. The full variable domain, rest sourced from reference TRBV3-1 and TRBJ1-2, is DTAVSQTPKYLVTQMGNDKSIKCEQNLGHDTMYWYKQDSKKFLKIMFSYNNKELIINETVPNRFSPKSPDKAHLNLHINSLELGDSAVYFCASSQGQTNLYGYTFGSGTRLTVV.

This clonotype occurred a few times. V gene TRBV3-1 combines with J gene TRBJ1-3; the D gene is possibly TRBD1 (6 bases). The CDR3 extends over 15 amino acids. V dropped 5 bases and J dropped 2 bases, with 13 bases sitting between them. CDR1 is LGHDT, CDR2 YNNKEL, per germline (reference sequence). In DNA, the CDR3 is TGTGCCAGCAGCTATACAGGGATGGCTGGAAACACCATATATTTT. Translation: CASSYTGMAGNTIYF.

This clonotype was observed a single time. Mismatch with germline at one junction end may stem from a read error. V and J are TRBV5-1 and TRBJ1-2; perhaps TRBD1 as D (6 bases). This CDR3 spans 15 amino acids. The germline V gene encodes CDR1 SGHRS and CDR2 YFSETQ. CDR3 sequence reads: CASSLGTVSNYGYPF. DNA of the CDR3: TGCGCCAGCAGCTTGGGGACAGTCTCCAACTATGGCTACCCCTTC. Complete variable domain (other parts from reference TRBV5-1 and TRBJ1-2): KAGVTQTPRYLIKTRGQQVTLSCSPISGHRSVSWYQQTPGQGLQFLFEYFSETQRNKGNFPGRFSGRQFSNSRSEMNVSTLELGDSALYLCASSLGTVSNYGYPFGSGTRLTVV.

The table lists this clonotype with a few counts. This sequence joins TRBV5-1 and TRBJ2-3; D is possibly TRBD2 (5 bases). The ends were cut back, 3 bases at V and 0 bases at J, with 8 bases in the middle. Germline values: CDR1 SGHRS, CDR2 YFSETQ. The CDR3 is 14 residues long. CDR3 residues: CASSYRTSTDTQYF. CDR3 DNA: TGCGCCAGCAGCTATAGGACTAGCACAGATACGCAGTATTTT.

The rearrangement joins TRBV5-1 to TRBJ2-1, with TRBD2 identical over 11 bases. V was pared by 4 bases and J by 6 bases, with 12 bases of the junction left unmatched. This CDR3 is 17 amino acids long. CDR1 is SGHRS, CDR2 YFSETQ, per germline. The CDR3 loop is CASSLAPVSGRANEQFF. The CDR3 coding sequence is TGCGCCAGCAGCCTGGCCCCTGTTAGCGGGAGGGCCAATGAGCAGTTCTTC. Complete variable domain (other parts from reference TRBV5-1 and TRBJ2-1): KAGVTQTPRYLIKTRGQQVTLSCSPISGHRSVSWYQQTPGQGLQFLFEYFSETQRNKGNFPGRFSGRQFSNSRSEMNVSTLELGDSALYLCASSLAPVSGRANEQFFGPGTRLTVL.

The rearrangement joins TRBV15 to TRBJ1-4; D unresolved. The CDR3 sequence is 15 residues long. Trimming removed 3 bases at V and 5 bases at J, with 13 bases between. Germline V gene data show CDR1 as LNHNV and CDR2 as YYDKDF (reference sequence). Here the CDR3 reads CATSSRTGKNEKLFF. For the CDR3, the DNA is TGTGCCACCAGCAGTCGGACGGGGAAGAATGAAAAACTGTTTTTT.

The chain employs TRBV27 and TRBJ2-1; the D gene could be TRBD1 or TRBD2 (6 bases each). CDR1 MNHEY and CDR2 SMNVEV come from the germline V gene (reference sequence). Trimming removed 8 bases at V and 7 bases at J, with 12 bases between. The CDR3 contains 12 residues. The CDR3 coding sequence is TGTGCCAGCCGACGAGGGGGGAATGAGCAGTTCTTC. Residues: CASRRGGNEQFF.

In its sample, this clonotype was seen a few times. The genes are TRBV19 and TRBJ1-2; D is ambiguous. There are 14 residues in the CDR3. V was pared by 3 bases and J by 4 bases, with 12 bases between. Germline values: CDR1 LNHDA, CDR2 SQIVND (reference sequence). Here the CDR3 reads CASSIGQSGYGYTF. The CDR3 DNA reads as TGTGCCAGTAGTATTGGGCAGTCTGGCTATGGCTACACCTTC.

The rearrangement links TRBV15 to TRBJ2-3, with 8 bases matching TRBD1. The V segment lost 1 base and the J segment 8 bases; nucleotides outside the gene matches: 8. Germline V lookup: CDR1 LNHNV, CDR2 YYDKDF (reference sequence). The CDR3 has 15 residues. CDR3 region: CATSRGTGSDGTQYF. For the CDR3, the DNA is TGTGCCACCAGCAGAGGGACAGGGTCCGATGGTACGCAGTATTTT.

The chain couples TRBV6-1 to TRBJ2-1, with a tentative D call TRBD2 (6 bases). The CDR3 has 15 residues. Germline V gives CDR1 MNHNS, CDR2 SASEGT. Trimming pared 8 bases from V and 10 bases from J, leaving 24 bases between. CDR3 sequence reads: CASGGTRMGGREQFF. CDR3 sequence (DNA): TGTGCCAGCGGGGGGACGCGGATGGGTGGACGGGAGCAGTTCTTC.

The V and J genes are TRBV18 and TRBJ1-1; a possible D gene is TRBD1 (6 bases). The CDR3 extends over 19 amino acids. The germline V and J ends were trimmed by 2 bases and 3 bases, with 25 bases remaining between them. The V gene's germline CDR1 is KGHSH and CDR2 LQKENI. CDR3 loop: CASSPRTANLQGEYTEAFF. The CDR3 DNA is TGTGCCAGCTCACCAAGGACAGCTAACCTCCAAGGGGAGTACACTGAAGCTTTCTTT.

This clonotype was counted between two and nine times. The rearrangement joins TRBV5-1 to TRBJ2-2; no clear D. CDR3 size: 15 residues. V was clipped by 0 bases and J by 1 base, with 7 bases between them. Looked up from germline, CDR1 is SGHRS and CDR2 is YFSETQ. In nucleotides, the CDR3 is TGCGCCAGCAGCTTGGGACAACAGAACACCGGGGAGCTGTTTTTT. Translation: CASSLGQQNTGELFF.

Only a few counts were recorded for this clonotype. This chain uses TRBV5-1 with TRBJ2-7; the D gene is possibly TRBD2 (6 bases). The V and J ends lost 0 bases and 6 bases respectively, with 19 bases between them. The CDR3 has 16 amino acids. Germline V CDR1 and CDR2: SGHRS, YFSETQ. In nucleotides, the CDR3 is TGCGCCAGCAGCTTGGGGTCCGCGGTCCTGCGGGGCGAGCAGTACTTC. Its protein product is CASSLGSAVLRGEQYF.

Only a few counts were recorded for this clonotype. The chain links TRBV2 to TRBJ2-1, with 14 bases matching TRBD2. The V gene end was trimmed by 9 bases and the J gene end by 10 bases; junction bases not matched to a gene: 5. The CDR3 spans 13 residues. CDR1 and CDR2 from the germline V gene are SNHLY and FYNNEI. CDR3 nucleotide sequence: TGTGCCAGAGGACTAGCGGGAGGTGAGGAGCAGTTCTTC. Translated, it gives CARGLAGGEEQFF. Complete variable domain (other parts from reference TRBV2 and TRBJ2-1): EPEVTQTPSHQVTQMGQEVILRCVPISNHLYFYWYRQILGQKVEFLVSFYNNEISEKSEIFDDQFSVERPDGSNFTLKIRSTKLEDSAMYFCARGLAGGEEQFFGPGTRLTVL.

This clonotype was recorded a few times. This sequence joins TRBV20-1 and TRBJ2-1; 10 bases map to TRBD2. CDR1 and CDR2 (germline): DFQATT, SNEGSKA (reference sequence). CDR3 length: 16 residues. The V gene end was trimmed by 2 bases and the J gene end by 8 bases; junction bases not matched to a gene: 12. The CDR3 protein is CSARPGAGGGDDEQFF. CDR3 nucleotide sequence: TGCAGTGCTAGACCGGGAGCGGGAGGGGGGGACGATGAGCAGTTCTTC.

This clonotype was detected a few times. The chain has TRBV6-5 and TRBJ1-1; 7 bases line up with TRBD1. In germline, CDR1 is MNHEY, CDR2 SVGAGI. This CDR3 spans 15 amino acids. The junction had 2 bases not matched to a gene; V was cut back by 0 bases and J by 1 base. Here the CDR3 reads CASSYSRGPNTEAFF. The CDR3 coding sequence is TGTGCCAGCAGTTACTCGAGGGGGCCGAACACTGAAGCTTTCTTT.

The J gene is TRBJ2-5, the V gene TRBV29-1; D perhaps matches TRBD2 (6 bases). Trimming cost V 1 base and J 7 bases, with 13 bases left between them. From germline, CDR1 is SQVTM and CDR2 ANQGSEA. The CDR3 contains 13 residues. The CDR3 DNA sequence: TGCAGCGTTGAAGGGAGGGTCGGGGGGACCCAGTACTTC. Protein: CSVEGRVGGTQYF.